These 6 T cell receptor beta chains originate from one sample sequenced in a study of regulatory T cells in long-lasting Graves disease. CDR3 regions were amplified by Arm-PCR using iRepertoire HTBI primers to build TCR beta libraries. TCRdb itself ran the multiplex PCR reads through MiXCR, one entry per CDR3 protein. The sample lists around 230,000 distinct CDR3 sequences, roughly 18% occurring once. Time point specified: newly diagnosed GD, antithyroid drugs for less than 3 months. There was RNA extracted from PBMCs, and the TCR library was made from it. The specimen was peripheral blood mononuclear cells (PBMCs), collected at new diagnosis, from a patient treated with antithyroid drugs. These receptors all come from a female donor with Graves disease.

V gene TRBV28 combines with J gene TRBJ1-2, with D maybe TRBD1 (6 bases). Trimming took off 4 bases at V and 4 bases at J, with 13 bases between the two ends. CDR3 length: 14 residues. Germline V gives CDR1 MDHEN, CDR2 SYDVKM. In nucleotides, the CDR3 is TGTGCCAGCAGTTCCACAGGGACCTTCTATGGCTACACCTTC. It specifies CASSSTGTFYGYTF.

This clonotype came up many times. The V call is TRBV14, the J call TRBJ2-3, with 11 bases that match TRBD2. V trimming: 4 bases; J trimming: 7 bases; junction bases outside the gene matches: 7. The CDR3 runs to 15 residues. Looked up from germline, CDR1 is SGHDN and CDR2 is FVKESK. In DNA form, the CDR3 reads TGTGCCAGCAGCCCCGGGACTAGCGGAACCTATACGCAGTATTTT. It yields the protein CASSPGTSGTYTQYF. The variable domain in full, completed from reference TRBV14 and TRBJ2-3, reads EAGVTQFPSHSVIEKGQTVTLRCDPISGHDNLYWYRRVMGKEIKFLLHFVKESKQDESGMPNNRFLAERTGGTYSTLKVQPAELEDSGVYFCASSPGTSGTYTQYFGPGTRLTVL.

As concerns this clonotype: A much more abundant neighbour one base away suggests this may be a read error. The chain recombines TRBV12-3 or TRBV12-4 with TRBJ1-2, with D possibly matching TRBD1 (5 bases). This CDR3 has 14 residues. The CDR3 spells CACSLAQGEYDYTF. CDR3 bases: TGTGCCTGCAGTTTAGCGCAAGGGGAATATGACTACACCTTC.

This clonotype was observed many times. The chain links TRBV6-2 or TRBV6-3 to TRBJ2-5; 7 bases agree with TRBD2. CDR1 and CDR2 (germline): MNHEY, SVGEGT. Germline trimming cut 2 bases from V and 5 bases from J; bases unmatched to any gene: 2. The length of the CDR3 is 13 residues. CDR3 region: CASSYREVETQYF. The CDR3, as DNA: TGTGCCAGCAGTTACCGGGAGGTGGAGACCCAGTACTTC.

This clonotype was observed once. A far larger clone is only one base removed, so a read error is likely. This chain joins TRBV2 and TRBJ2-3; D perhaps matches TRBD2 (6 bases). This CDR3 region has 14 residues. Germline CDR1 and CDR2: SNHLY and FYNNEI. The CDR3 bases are TGTGCCAGCAGGGACCCACGGGGGTTCAACGAGCAGCACTTC. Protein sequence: CASRDPRGFNEQHF.

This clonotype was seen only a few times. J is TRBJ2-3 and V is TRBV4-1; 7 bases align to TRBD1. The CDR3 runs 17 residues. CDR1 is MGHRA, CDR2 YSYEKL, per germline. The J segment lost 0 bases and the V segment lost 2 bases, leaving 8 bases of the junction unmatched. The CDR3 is CASSQKPETGSTDTQYF. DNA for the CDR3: TGCGCCAGCAGCCAAAAGCCCGAGACAGGGAGCACAGATACGCAGTATTTT.